Below, one T cell receptor beta chain is given with its context. This entry belongs to a study of blood T cell repertoires in COVID-19. In the original processing: Amplified reference gene primers provided the basis for estimating nucleated cell counts. TCRdb keeps only in-frame clones here, not all; method: immunoSEQ multiplex PCR. V, J and clone size reflect that table, while D and trimming were determined from the DNA. The table has approximately 290,000 clones, roughly 87% seen once; the top ten hold more than 2%. The sequence was collected from a man younger than 35 with active or convalescent COVID-19. Sequenced input: peripheral blood.

In DNA form, the CDR3 reads TGTGCCAGCTCACCCCAGGACAGTCTCCCTGGAAACACCATATATTTT. This codes for CASSPQDSLPGNTIYF. This chain connects TRBV18 to TRBJ1-3; a weak D match, TRBD1 (6 bases). CDR1 and CDR2 (germline): KGHSH, LQKENI. The CDR3 length is 16 residues. V lost 3 bases and J lost 2, with 14 bases in between.